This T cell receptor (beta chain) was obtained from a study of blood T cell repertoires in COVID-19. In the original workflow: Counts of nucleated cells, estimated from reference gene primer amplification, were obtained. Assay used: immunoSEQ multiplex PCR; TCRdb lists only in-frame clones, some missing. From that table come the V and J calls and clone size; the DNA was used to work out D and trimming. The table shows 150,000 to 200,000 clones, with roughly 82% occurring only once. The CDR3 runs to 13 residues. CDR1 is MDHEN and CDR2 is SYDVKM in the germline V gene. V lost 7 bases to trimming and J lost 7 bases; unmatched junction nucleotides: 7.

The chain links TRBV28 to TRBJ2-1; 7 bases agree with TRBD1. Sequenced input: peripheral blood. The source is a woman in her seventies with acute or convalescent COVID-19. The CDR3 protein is CASTTDRSNEQFF. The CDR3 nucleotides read TGTGCCAGCACCACGGACAGGTCTAATGAGCAGTTCTTC.